This TCR beta chain was profiled in a study of T cell responses to AZD1222 COVID-19 vaccine. Study findings and constraints: The donor group comprised mostly white British people and more females; the analysis possibly underestimated clonal diversity. Baseline testing showed seropositivity in only a handful of AZD1222 recipients. The study reported that nearly half of spike-specific TCRs target unmutated variant regions. Researchers report vaccine-associated CD4 TCRs spanning spike, with dominance at 160-218 and 743-854.

Germline-derived CDR1 and CDR2 are MNHEY and SMNVEV (reference sequence). The CDR3 runs 15 residues. Trimming took off 5 bases at V and 1 base at J, with 15 bases between the two ends. Worth noting for this clone: Its specificity is not known.

Measured with immunoSEQ multiplex PCR; TCRdb has only the in-frame clones, and not every one. Of 150,000 or so clones in the sample, roughly 90% are singletons; the top ten hold more than 1.2%. The chain employs TRBV27 and TRBJ2-7; no reliable D call. Source: peripheral blood, taken on day 0 of AZD1222 vaccination. This receptor was taken from an adult in good health. CDR3 sequence (DNA): TGTGCCAGCAGTGGAGAGGCCTTGCTATCCTACGAGCAGTACTTC. Translated, it gives CASSGEALLSYEQYF.